This T cell receptor beta chain is drawn from a study of shared clonotypes between healthy human individuals. The wider study: The donor pool was made up of a couple of women and a few men aged 18 to 49. Study-wide results and caveats: Naive CD4 clonotype sharing across four donors was about 5%.

To note about this clone: No antigen is known for it.

Germline CDR1 MDHEN, CDR2 SYDVKM. This CDR3 spans 15 amino acids. V gave up 7 bases and J gave up 2 bases, with 18 bases separating them. Several immunoSEQ plates received, in even portions, the genomic DNA of each subset. Sorted-subset replicate PCR reactions contained roughly 200 ng DNA, corresponding to tens of thousands of T cell genomes. Clones were sequenced by immunoSEQ multiplex PCR, and TCRdb holds only the in-frame ones, with some missing. The sample yields some 2.4 million clones, approximately 93% seen once. The TCR sequence derives from a young man in good health. Some clones in this sample may be carry-over from other donors' samples. V usage is TRBV28 and J usage is TRBJ2-7; the D gene could be TRBD1 or TRBD2 (5 bases each). Material: naive CD4+ T cells from PBMCs. Specified subset: CD45RA+ positively selected. The CDR3 bases are TGTGCCAGCAAACCGGGACCGTCCCTTCCCTACGAGCAGTACTTC. Its protein is CASKPGPSLPYEQYF.